The next 26 T cell receptor beta chains were all read from a single sample in a study of T-cell memory formation after mild COVID-19. TCRdb ran MiXCR on the 5' RACE reads and lists one entry per CDR3 protein. The sample has a few hundred thousand distinct CDR3 sequences; around 21% are singletons. The sample was PBMCs or a T cell subset sorted from them (not recorded which). The receptors were sampled from an adult woman who had mild COVID-19 (a few samples of this study predate the infection). Cell type and time point are not known.

V usage is TRBV7-2 and J usage is TRBJ2-1, with D unclear. Germline V gene data show CDR1 as SGHTA and CDR2 as FQGNSA. V was shortened by 5 bases and J by 9 bases, with 11 bases between the two germline ends. The CDR3 extends over 12 amino acids. For the CDR3, the DNA is TGTGCCAGCAGCCCCCCGGGCCCTGAGCAGTTCTTC. Protein sequence: CASSPPGPEQFF.

As DNA, the CDR3 is TGTGCCAGCAAAGGACTAGCGGGAGGAAATTCGAACACCGGGGAGCTGTTTTTT. Translation: CASKGLAGGNSNTGELFF. V and J are TRBV6-5 and TRBJ2-2, with TRBD2 matching 14 bases. Germline V gives CDR1 MNHEY, CDR2 SVGAGI. After removal of 7 bases from V and 0 bases from J, the junction contained 7 bases not matched to a gene. The CDR3 is made up of 18 amino acids.

The gene calls are TRBV4-2 and TRBJ2-6, with 9 bases identical to TRBD2. CDR1 and CDR2 from the germline V gene are LGHNA and YNFKEQ. The CDR3 loop spans 18 amino acids. Germline trimming cut 3 bases from V and 0 bases from J; bases unmatched to any gene: 6. In DNA, the CDR3 is TGTGCCAGCAGCCAGGTAGCGGGAGCCCACTCTGGGGCCAACGTCCTGACTTTC. This translates into CASSQVAGAHSGANVLTF.

This clonotype was counted only a few times. CDR3 DNA sequence: TGTGCCAGCAGCGGAGAGCGGGGGCTGCACGAGCAGTACTTC. It encodes CASSGERGLHEQYF. The chain couples TRBV9 to TRBJ2-7, with 8 bases lining up with TRBD2. CDR3 length equals 14 residues. The V gene's germline CDR1 is SGDLS and CDR2 YYNGEE. The V gene end was trimmed by 3 bases and the J gene end by 5 bases; junction bases not matched to a gene: 7.

As regards this clonotype: Germline and junction disagree at one end, which may indicate a read error. V and J are TRBV7-9 and TRBJ2-3, with unresolved D. From germline, CDR1 is SEHNR and CDR2 FQNEAQ (reference sequence). This CDR3 region has 14 residues. The CDR3 DNA reads TGTGACAGCAGCTTGACCCAGGCCACAGATACGCAGTATTTT. Translated, it gives CDSSLTQATDTQYF.

The chain is built from TRBV7-9 and TRBJ2-3; TRBD2 aligns across 10 bases. The V and J ends lost 5 bases and 0 bases, in that order; junction bases with no gene match: 8. CDR3 length: 17 amino acids. Germline V gene lookup returns CDR1 SEHNR and CDR2 FQNEAQ (reference sequence). The DNA for the CDR3 is TGTGCCAGCAGCCCTACCCCGACTAGCGGGAGCACAGATACGCAGTATTTT. Translation gives CASSPTPTSGSTDTQYF.

This clonotype was found a few times. The chain couples TRBV12-3 or TRBV12-4 to TRBJ2-3, with 13 bases matching TRBD2. V shed 4 bases and J 4 bases; nucleotides not matched to a gene: 8. The CDR3 is made up of 17 amino acids. Written as DNA, the CDR3 is TGTGCCAGCAGTTCGACCGGACTAGCGGGAGTTGCAGATACGCAGTATTTT. Amino acid sequence: CASSSTGLAGVADTQYF.

The chain combines TRBV5-6 with TRBJ1-1; 8 bases match TRBD1. V was pared by 3 bases and J by 1 base, with 2 bases of the junction left unmatched. The CDR3 is 14 amino acids. The germline gives CDR1 SGHDT, CDR2 YYEEEE. CDR3 nucleotide sequence: TGTGCCAGCAGCTCGGACAGGGCGAACACTGAAGCTTTCTTT. This encodes CASSSDRANTEAFF.

The chain joins TRBV9 to TRBJ1-1, with 7 bases that match TRBD1. The CDR3 contains 13 residues. The ends lost 0 bases at V and 6 bases at J; junction bases unmatched: 2. Germline V gene data show CDR1 as SGDLS and CDR2 as YYNGEE. The chain's CDR3 is CASSVGQGAEAFF. The CDR3 nucleotides read TGTGCCAGCAGCGTAGGACAGGGCGCTGAAGCTTTCTTT.

The chain links TRBV7-2 to TRBJ2-2; 10 bases map to TRBD2. After removal of 1 base from V and 7 bases from J, the junction contained 6 bases not matched to a gene. This CDR3 spans 16 amino acids. CDR1 is SGHTA, CDR2 FQGNSA, per germline. CDR3 protein: CASSLGLAGVGGELFF. The CDR3, as DNA: TGTGCCAGCAGCTTAGGTCTAGCGGGAGTAGGCGGGGAGCTGTTTTTT. Looking up the rest from reference TRBV7-2 and TRBJ2-2 gives the full variable domain: GAGVSQSPSNKVTEKGKDVELRCDPISGHTALYWYRQSLGQGLEFLIYFQGNSAPDKSGLPSDRFSAERTGGSVSTLTIQRTQQEDSAVYLCASSLGLAGVGGELFFGEGSRLTVL.

A few counts support this clonotype. The chain recombines TRBV6-5 with TRBJ2-7; D is unresolved. Germline-derived CDR1 and CDR2 are MNHEY and SVGAGI. The CDR3 sequence is 9 residues long. Trimming cost V 3 bases and J 11 bases, with 5 bases left between them. In nucleotides, the CDR3 is TGTGCCAGCAGTTATTGGGAGTACTTC. Translated, it gives CASSYWEYF.

The chain carries TRBV7-2 and TRBJ2-3, with D possibly TRBD2 on 6 matching bases. In germline, CDR1 is SGHTA, CDR2 FQGNSA. Trimming left V 2 bases short and J 4 bases short, with 13 bases between. This CDR3 has 15 amino acids. The CDR3 bases are TGTGCCAGCAGCTTAATAGGAGGGGCCGCAGATACGCAGTATTTT. Encoded protein: CASSLIGGAADTQYF.

This clonotype was seen a handful of times. The J gene is TRBJ2-1, the V gene TRBV7-8; TRBD2 might be the D (6 bases). Trimming cost V 1 base and J 3 bases, with 10 bases left between them. Germline loops: CDR1 SGHVS, CDR2 FQNEAQ. The CDR3 totals 15 residues. For the CDR3, the DNA is TGTGCCAGCAGCTTAGACGGTAGCGGCTACAATGAGCAGTTCTTC. It encodes CASSLDGSGYNEQFF.

In its sample, this clonotype was seen a few times. The chain uses TRBV20-1 and TRBJ2-3; D unresolved. Germline assignment: CDR1 DFQATT and CDR2 SNEGSKA (reference sequence). The V gene lost 6 bases and the J gene lost 0 bases, with 13 bases spanning the gap. CDR3 length: 14 residues. CDR3 sequence (DNA): TGCAGTGCCCGACGCCCAGGTAGCACAGATACGCAGTATTTT. Translation gives CSARRPGSTDTQYF.

The genes are TRBV5-5 and TRBJ2-6; D gene unclear. Germline assignment: CDR1 SGHKS and CDR2 YYEKEE (reference sequence). The CDR3 is made up of 14 amino acids. V was shortened by 4 bases and J by 1 base, with 6 bases between the two germline ends. CDR3: CASSANSGANVLTF. For the CDR3, the DNA is TGTGCCAGCAGCGCGAATTCTGGGGCCAACGTCCTGACTTTC.

This clonotype was recorded a few times. This rearrangement joins TRBV4-3 to TRBJ2-1; 7 bases agree with TRBD1. V trimming: 9 bases; J trimming: 6 bases; junction bases outside the gene matches: 8. Germline CDR1 reads LGHNA; CDR2 reads YSLEER. This CDR3 comprises 13 residues. Here the CDR3 reads CARWTGRSNEQFF. Here the CDR3 DNA reads TGCGCCAGATGGACAGGCCGAAGCAATGAGCAGTTCTTC.

This clonotype was seen a handful of times. The chain has TRBV3-1 and TRBJ2-7, with TRBD2 matching 8 bases. V lost 2 bases, J lost 7 bases, and 7 bases stayed unmatched. The germline V gene encodes CDR1 LGHDT and CDR2 YNNKEL (reference sequence). The CDR3 length is 14 residues. CDR3 DNA: TGTGCCAGCAGCCAATCAGCGGGGGCGCGGGAGCAGTACTTC. The encoded protein is CASSQSAGAREQYF.

This clonotype came up a few times. The V and J genes are TRBV24-1 and TRBJ2-7; TRBD2 might be the D (6 bases). The CDR3 is 13 residues long. V was pared by 3 bases and J by 5 bases, with 10 bases between. The germline V gene encodes CDR1 KGHDR and CDR2 SFDVKD. The CDR3 nucleotides are TGTGCCACCAGTGATGCGGGACTTAACGAGCAGTACTTC. Translating it yields CATSDAGLNEQYF.

J is TRBJ1-2 and V is TRBV11-1; TRBD1 aligns across 8 bases. From germline, CDR1 is SGHAT and CDR2 FQDESV (reference sequence). The CDR3 has 14 residues. J was trimmed by 4 bases and V by 3 bases; bases with no gene match: 4. CDR3 protein: CASSFMGQAYGYTF. The CDR3, as DNA: TGTGCCAGCAGCTTCATGGGACAGGCCTATGGCTACACCTTC.

The rearrangement links TRBV5-1 to TRBJ1-4; TRBD1 might be the D (6 bases). CDR1 SGHRS and CDR2 YFSETQ come from the germline V gene. The CDR3 contains 16 residues. V was trimmed by 3 bases and J by 2 bases, leaving 14 bases between them. The DNA of the CDR3 is TGCGCCAGCAGCTCCCCGACAGGAGCGACTAATGAAAAACTGTTTTTT. Protein product: CASSSPTGATNEKLFF.

This clonotype was detected a few times. The chain uses TRBV9 and TRBJ1-2; maybe TRBD1 (5 bases). Germline CDR1 SGDLS, CDR2 YYNGEE. V was shortened by 0 bases and J by 4 bases, with 16 bases between the two germline ends. The CDR3 sequence is 16 residues long. In DNA form, the CDR3 reads TGTGCCAGCAGCGTAGCTGGGGCCGCGCTAGGCTATGGCTACACCTTC. Protein product: CASSVAGAALGYGYTF.

Only a few counts were recorded for this clonotype. V usage is TRBV6-5 and J usage is TRBJ2-3; no clear D. CDR3 length equals 14 residues. Germline CDR1 MNHEY, CDR2 SVGAGI. V lost 5 bases to trimming and J lost 4 bases, with 13 bases between them. CDR3 in amino acids: CASSQEVPPDTQYF. CDR3 nucleotides: TGTGCCAGCAGTCAGGAAGTACCGCCAGATACGCAGTATTTT.

The genes are TRBV5-8 and TRBJ2-7, with 12 bases lining up with TRBD1. The V segment lost 3 bases and the J segment 5 bases; nucleotides outside the gene matches: 9. This CDR3 has 16 residues. Germline lookup yields CDR1 SGHTS and CDR2 YDEGEE. CDR3 bases: TGTGCCAGCAGCTCACCCCGGGACAGGGGGCGGGACGAGCAGTACTTC. It codes for CASSSPRDRGRDEQYF.

The table lists this clonotype with a few counts. The V gene is TRBV7-9, the J gene TRBJ2-5; D possibly corresponds to TRBD1 (5 bases). The CDR3 has 14 residues. V was pared by 6 bases and J by 2 bases, with 13 bases between. Germline loops: CDR1 SEHNR, CDR2 FQNEAQ (reference sequence). The CDR3 sequence: CASRKGHGQETQYF. DNA for the CDR3: TGTGCCAGCAGAAAAGGACACGGACAAGAGACCCAGTACTTC.

Ten or more counts support this clonotype. The rearrangement links TRBV7-3 to TRBJ2-3, with 8 bases fitting TRBD2. CDR1 and CDR2 from the germline V gene are SGHTA and FQGTGA. The CDR3 loop spans 16 amino acids. With V trimmed by 5 bases and J by 1 base, 8 bases remained unmatched. This CDR3 is CASSKRSSGRTDTQYF. DNA of the CDR3: TGTGCCAGCAGCAAAAGATCTAGCGGGCGCACAGATACGCAGTATTTT.

The chain recombines TRBV24-1 with TRBJ2-5; D remains unclear. The germline V gene encodes CDR1 KGHDR and CDR2 SFDVKD. The CDR3 contains 12 residues. With 4 bases removed from V and 1 base from J, the gap between germline ends came to 3 bases. CDR3 in amino acids: CATSDVQETQYF. The CDR3 nucleotides are TGTGCCACCAGTGACGTCCAAGAGACCCAGTACTTC.